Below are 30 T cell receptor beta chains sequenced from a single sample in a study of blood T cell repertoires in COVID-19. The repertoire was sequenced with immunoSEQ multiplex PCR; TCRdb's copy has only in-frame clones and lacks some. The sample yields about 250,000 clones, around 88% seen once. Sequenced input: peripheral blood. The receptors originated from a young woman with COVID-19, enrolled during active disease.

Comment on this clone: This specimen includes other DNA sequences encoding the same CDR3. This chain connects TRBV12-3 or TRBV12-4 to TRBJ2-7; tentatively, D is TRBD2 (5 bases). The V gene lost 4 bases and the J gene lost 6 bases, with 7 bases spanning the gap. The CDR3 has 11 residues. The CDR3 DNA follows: TGTGCCAGCAGTTCCCGGGGCGAGCAGTACTTC. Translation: CASSSRGEQYF.

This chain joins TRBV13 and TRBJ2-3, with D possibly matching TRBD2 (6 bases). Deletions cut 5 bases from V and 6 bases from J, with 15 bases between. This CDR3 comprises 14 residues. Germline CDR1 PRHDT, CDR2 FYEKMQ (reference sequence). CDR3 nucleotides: TGTGCCAGCAGCCCAAGACTAGTGATTGATACGCAGTATTTT. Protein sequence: CASSPRLVIDTQYF. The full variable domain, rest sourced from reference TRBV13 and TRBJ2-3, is AAGVIQSPRHLIKEKRETATLKCYPIPRHDTVYWYQQGPGQDPQFLISFYEKMQSDKGSIPDRFSAQQFSDYHSELNMSSLELGDSALYFCASSPRLVIDTQYFGPGTRLTVL.

CDR3 in DNA: TGTGCCACCGAACAGGGGGCAGGGGAGACCCAGTACTTC. The encoded protein is CATEQGAGETQYF. The rearrangement links TRBV10-3 to TRBJ2-5; 9 nucleotides line up with TRBD1. Germline trimming cut 10 bases from V and 5 bases from J; bases unmatched to any gene: 8. Germline assignment: CDR1 ENHRY and CDR2 SYGVKD. CDR3 length: 13 residues.

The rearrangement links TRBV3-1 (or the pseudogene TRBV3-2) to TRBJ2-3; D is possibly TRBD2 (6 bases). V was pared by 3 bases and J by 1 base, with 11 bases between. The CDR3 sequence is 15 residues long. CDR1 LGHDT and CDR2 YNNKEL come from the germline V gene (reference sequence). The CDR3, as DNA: TGTGCCAGCAGCCAGATTGGAGGGGGCACAGATACGCAGTATTTT. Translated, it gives CASSQIGGGTDTQYF.

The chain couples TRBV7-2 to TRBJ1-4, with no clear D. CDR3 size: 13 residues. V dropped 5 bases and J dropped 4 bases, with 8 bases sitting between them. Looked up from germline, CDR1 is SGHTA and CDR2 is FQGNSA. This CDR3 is CASSGDHNEKLFF. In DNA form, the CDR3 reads TGTGCCAGCAGCGGAGACCATAATGAAAAACTGTTTTTT. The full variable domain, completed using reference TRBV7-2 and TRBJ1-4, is GAGVSQSPSNKVTEKGKDVELRCDPISGHTALYWYRQSLGQGLEFLIYFQGNSAPDKSGLPSDRFSAERTGGSVSTLTIQRTQQEDSAVYLCASSGDHNEKLFFGSGTQLSVL.

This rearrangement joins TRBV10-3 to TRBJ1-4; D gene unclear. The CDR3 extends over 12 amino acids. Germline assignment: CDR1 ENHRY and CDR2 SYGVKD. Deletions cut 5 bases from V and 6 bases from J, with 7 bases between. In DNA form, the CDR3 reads TGTGCCATCAGTCAAGGAGATGAAAAACTGTTTTTT. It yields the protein CAISQGDEKLFF.

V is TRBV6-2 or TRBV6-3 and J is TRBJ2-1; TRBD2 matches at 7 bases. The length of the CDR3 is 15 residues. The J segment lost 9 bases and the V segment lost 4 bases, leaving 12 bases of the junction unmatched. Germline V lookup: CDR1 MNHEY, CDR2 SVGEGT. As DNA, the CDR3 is TGTGCCAGCAGTTCCCCCGGGCGGGGGAGGGGTGAGCAGTTCTTC. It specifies CASSSPGRGRGEQFF.

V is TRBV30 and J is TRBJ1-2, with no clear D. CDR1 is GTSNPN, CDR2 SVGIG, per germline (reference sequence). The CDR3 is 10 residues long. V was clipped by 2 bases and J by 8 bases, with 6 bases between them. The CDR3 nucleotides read TGTGCCTGGAGTAAGGAGGGCTACACCTTC. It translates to CAWSKEGYTF.

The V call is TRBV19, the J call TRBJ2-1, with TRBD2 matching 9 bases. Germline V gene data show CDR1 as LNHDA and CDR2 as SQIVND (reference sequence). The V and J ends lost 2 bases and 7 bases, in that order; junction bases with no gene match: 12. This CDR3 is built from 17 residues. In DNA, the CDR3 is TGTGCCAGTAGTATACTGGGGCTAGCGGGATACGATAATGAGCAGTTCTTC. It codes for CASSILGLAGYDNEQFF. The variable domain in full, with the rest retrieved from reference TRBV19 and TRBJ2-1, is DGGITQSPKYLFRKEGQNVTLSCEQNLNHDAMYWYRQDPGQGLRLIYYSQIVNDFQKGDIAEGYSVSREKKESFPLTVTSAQKNPTAFYLCASSILGLAGYDNEQFFGPGTRLTVL.

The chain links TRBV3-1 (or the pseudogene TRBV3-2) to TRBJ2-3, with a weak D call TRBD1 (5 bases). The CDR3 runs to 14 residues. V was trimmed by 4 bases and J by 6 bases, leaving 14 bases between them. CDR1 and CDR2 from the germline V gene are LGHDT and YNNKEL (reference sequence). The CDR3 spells CASSRNSRGDTQYF. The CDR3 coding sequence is TGTGCCAGCAGCCGTAACTCTAGGGGTGATACGCAGTATTTT.

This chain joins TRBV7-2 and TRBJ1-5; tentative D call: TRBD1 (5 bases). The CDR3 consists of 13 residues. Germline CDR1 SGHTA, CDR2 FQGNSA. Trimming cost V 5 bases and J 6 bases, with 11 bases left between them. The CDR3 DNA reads TGTGCCAGCAGCAGCAGGGCAGGTCAGCCCCAGCATTTT. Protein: CASSSRAGQPQHF.

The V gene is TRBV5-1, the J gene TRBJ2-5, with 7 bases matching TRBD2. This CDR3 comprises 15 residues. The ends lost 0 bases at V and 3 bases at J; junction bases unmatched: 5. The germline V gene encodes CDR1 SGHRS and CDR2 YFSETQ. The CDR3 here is CASSLDSGTKETQYF. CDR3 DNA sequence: TGCGCCAGCAGCTTGGACAGCGGGACGAAAGAGACCCAGTACTTC.

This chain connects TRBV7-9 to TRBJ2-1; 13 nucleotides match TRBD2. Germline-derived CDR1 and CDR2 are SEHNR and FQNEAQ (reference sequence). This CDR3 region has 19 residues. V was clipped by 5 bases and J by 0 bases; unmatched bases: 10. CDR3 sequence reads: CASSGEGTSGKISYNEQFF. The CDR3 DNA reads TGTGCCAGCAGCGGGGAGGGGACTAGCGGGAAAATCTCCTACAATGAGCAGTTCTTC.

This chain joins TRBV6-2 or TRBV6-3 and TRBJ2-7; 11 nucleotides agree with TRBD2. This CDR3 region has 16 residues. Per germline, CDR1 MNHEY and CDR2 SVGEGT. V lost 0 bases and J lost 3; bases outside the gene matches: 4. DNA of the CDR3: TGTGCCAGCAGTTACTCTATAGCGGGAGGGGACTACGAGCAGTACGTC. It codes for CASSYSIAGGDYEQYV.

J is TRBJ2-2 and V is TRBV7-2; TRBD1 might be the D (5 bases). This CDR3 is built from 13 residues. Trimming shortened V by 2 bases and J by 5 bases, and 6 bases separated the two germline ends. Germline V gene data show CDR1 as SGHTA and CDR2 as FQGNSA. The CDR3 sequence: CASSLQGTGELFF. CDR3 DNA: TGTGCCAGCAGCTTACAGGGAACCGGGGAGCTGTTTTTT.

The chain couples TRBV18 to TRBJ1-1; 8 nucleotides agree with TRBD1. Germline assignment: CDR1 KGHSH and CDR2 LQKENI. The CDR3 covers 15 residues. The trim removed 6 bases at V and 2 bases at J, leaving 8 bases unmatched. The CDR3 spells CASSRRDRINTEAFF. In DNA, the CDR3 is TGTGCCAGCTCTCGCCGGGACAGGATAAACACTGAAGCTTTCTTT.

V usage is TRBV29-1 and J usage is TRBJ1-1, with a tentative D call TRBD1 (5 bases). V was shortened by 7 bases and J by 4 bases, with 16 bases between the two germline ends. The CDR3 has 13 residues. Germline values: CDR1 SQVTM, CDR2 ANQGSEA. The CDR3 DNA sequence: TGCAGCGCCAAGGGACTCGGGGGCACTGAAGCTTTCTTT. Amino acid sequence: CSAKGLGGTEAFF.

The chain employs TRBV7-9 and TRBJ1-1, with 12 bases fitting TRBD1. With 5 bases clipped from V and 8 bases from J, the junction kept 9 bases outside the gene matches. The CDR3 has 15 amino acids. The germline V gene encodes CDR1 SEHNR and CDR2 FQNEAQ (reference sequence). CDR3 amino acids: CASSPPGTGGREAFF. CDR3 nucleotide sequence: TGTGCCAGCAGCCCCCCCGGGACAGGGGGCAGGGAAGCTTTCTTT.

For the CDR3, the DNA is TGTGCCAGCTGCCGCCCAGGGGGAAATTCACCCCTCCACTTT. This sequence encodes CASCRPGGNSPLHF. The gene calls are TRBV6-5 and TRBJ1-6, with 7 positions matching TRBD1. Germline V gives CDR1 MNHEY, CDR2 SVGAGI. With 8 bases clipped from V and 7 bases from J, the junction kept 8 bases outside the gene matches. There are 14 residues in the CDR3.

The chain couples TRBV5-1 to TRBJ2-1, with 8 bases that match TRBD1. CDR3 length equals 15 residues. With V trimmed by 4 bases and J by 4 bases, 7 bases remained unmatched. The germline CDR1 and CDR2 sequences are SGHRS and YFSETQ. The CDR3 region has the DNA TGCGCCAGCAGCCAAGACAGGGGCGAATACAATGAGCAGTTCTTC. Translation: CASSQDRGEYNEQFF.

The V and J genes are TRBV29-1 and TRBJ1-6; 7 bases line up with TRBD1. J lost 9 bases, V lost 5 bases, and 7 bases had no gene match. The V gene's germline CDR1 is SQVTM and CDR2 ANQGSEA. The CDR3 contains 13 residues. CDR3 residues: CSVREGQTSPLHF. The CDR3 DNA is TGCAGCGTTCGGGAGGGACAGACTTCACCCCTCCACTTT.

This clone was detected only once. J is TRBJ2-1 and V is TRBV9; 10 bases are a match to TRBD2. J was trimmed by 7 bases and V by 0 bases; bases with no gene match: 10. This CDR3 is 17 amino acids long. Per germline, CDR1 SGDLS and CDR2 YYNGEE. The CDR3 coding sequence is TGTGCCAGCAGCGTAGTCGACAGCGGGAGGGCCGGGAATGAGCAGTTCTTC. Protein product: CASSVVDSGRAGNEQFF.

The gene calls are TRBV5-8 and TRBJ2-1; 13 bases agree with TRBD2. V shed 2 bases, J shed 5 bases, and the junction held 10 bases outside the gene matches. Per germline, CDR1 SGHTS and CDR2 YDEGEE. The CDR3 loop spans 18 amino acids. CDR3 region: CASSFRTSGSPRNNEQFF. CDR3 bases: TGTGCCAGCAGCTTTAGGACTAGCGGGAGCCCTCGGAACAATGAGCAGTTCTTC.

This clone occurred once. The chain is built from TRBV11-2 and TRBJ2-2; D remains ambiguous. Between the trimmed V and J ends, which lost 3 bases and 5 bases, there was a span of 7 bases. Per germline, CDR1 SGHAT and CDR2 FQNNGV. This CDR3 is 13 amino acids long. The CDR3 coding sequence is TGTGCCAGCAGCTTTTTTCGGACCGGGGAGCTGTTTTTT. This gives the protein CASSFFRTGELFF.

The CDR3 loop is CASSSGTGTYGYTF. CDR3 coding DNA: TGTGCCAGCAGCTCCGGGACAGGGACTTATGGCTACACCTTC. V and J are TRBV7-9 and TRBJ1-2; TRBD1 matches 9 bases. The length of the CDR3 is 14 residues. The V and J ends lost 4 bases and 5 bases, in that order; junction bases with no gene match: 5. In germline, CDR1 is SEHNR, CDR2 FQNEAQ (reference sequence).

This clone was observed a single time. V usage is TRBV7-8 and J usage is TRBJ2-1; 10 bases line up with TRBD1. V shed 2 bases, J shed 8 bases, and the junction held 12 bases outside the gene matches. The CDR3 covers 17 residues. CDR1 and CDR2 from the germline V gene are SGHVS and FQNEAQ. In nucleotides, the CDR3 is TGTGCCAGCAGCTTACGCCCTGGGACAGGGGAGTACGATGAGCAGTTCTTC. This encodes CASSLRPGTGEYDEQFF.

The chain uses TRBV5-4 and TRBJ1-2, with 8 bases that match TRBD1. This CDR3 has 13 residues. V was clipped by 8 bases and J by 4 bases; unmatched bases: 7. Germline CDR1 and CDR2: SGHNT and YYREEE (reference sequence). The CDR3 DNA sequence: TGTGCCAGTGCATCGGACAGGGCCTATGGCTACACCTTC. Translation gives CASASDRAYGYTF.

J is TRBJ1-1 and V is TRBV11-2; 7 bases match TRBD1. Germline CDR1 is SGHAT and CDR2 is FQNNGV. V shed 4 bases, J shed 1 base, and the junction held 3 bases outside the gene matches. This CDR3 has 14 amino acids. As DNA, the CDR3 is TGTGCCAGCAGCTCCCGGACAGGGAACACTGAAGCTTTCTTT. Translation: CASSSRTGNTEAFF.

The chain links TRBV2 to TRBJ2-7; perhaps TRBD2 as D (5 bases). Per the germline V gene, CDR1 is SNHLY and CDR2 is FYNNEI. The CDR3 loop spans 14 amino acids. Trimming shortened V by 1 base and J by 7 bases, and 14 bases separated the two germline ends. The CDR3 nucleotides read TGTGCCAGCAGTGAAGGGGTGCTTCGGGGAGAGCAGTACTTC. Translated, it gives CASSEGVLRGEQYF.

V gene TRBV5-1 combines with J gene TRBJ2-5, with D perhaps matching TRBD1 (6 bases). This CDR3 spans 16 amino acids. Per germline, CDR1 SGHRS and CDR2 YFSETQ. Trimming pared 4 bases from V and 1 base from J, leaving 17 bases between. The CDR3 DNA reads TGCGCCAGCAGCCTAGGACAGAATAGTCTCCAAGAGACCCAGTACTTC. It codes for CASSLGQNSLQETQYF.